This paragraph reports one T cell receptor (beta chain). Looked up from germline, CDR1 is KGHDR and CDR2 is SFDVKD. V lost 5 bases and J 7 bases, leaving 17 bases between the germline ends. The CDR3 totals 14 residues. Per the authors' pipeline: Amplification of reference gene primers provided the estimated nucleated cell counts. Using immunoSEQ multiplex PCR, the repertoire was profiled, and TCRdb retains in-frame clones only, with some absent. V and J calls and clone size come straight from that table; D and trimming were deduced from the DNA. The table includes 250,000 to 350,000 clones, over 80% detected once. These data originate in a study of blood T cell repertoires in COVID-19. Study-wide background: Researchers got acute and convalescent COVID-19 samples from the United States, Italy and Spain.

This sequence originates from a woman in her forties or fifties with active or convalescent COVID-19. J is TRBJ2-7 and V is TRBV24-1; D might be TRBD2 (7 bases). The sequenced sample consisted of peripheral blood. CDR3 in DNA: TGTGCCACCAGTGGGCGGGGGCGTTATGGAGAGCAGTACTTC. Its protein is CATSGRGRYGEQYF.